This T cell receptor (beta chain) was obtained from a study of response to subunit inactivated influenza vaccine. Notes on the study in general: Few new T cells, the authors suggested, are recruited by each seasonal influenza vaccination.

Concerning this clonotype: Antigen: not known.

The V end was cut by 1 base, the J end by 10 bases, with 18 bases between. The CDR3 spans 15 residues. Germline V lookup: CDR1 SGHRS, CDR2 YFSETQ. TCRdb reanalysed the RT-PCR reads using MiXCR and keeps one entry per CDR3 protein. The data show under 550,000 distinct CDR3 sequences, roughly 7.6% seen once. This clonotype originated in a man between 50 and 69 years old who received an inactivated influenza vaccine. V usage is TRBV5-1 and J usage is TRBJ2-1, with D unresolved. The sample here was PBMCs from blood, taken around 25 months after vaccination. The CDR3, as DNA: TGCGCCAGCAGCTTGTTCCCTACCACTCGCAGAGAGCAGTTCTTC. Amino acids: CASSLFPTTRREQFF. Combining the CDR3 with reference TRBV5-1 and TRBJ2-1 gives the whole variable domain KAGVTQTPRYLIKTRGQQVTLSCSPISGHRSVSWYQQTPGQGLQFLFEYFSETQRNKGNFPGRFSGRQFSNSRSEMNVSTLELGDSALYLCASSLFPTTRREQFFGPGTRLTVL.